This TCR beta chain was retrieved from a study of cytomegalovirus exposure and HLA in healthy donors (dated by TCRdb to the late 2010s). Regarding the study in general: In an earlier analysis of roughly 590 of the donors, 276 Gb of sequence data and roughly 100 million unique TCR beta sequences from 150 million to 200 million T cells were reported. An early release that covered about 640 HLA-typed donors contained around 300 gigabases of sequencing data and approximately 85 million unique TCR sequences. Among the roughly 430 genotyped donors, around 81% belonged to the genetic ancestry cluster associated with self-reported Caucasian donors. The study aimed to test whether cataloging public T cell receptors could reveal signatures of past pathogen exposure. The study used immunosequencing to profile the T cell repertoires of about 670 subjects and linked those repertoires to cytomegalovirus serostatus. A separate validation cohort of approximately 130 different subjects was used in addition to the roughly 670-subject first cohort. To predict cytomegalovirus infection status, the study combined high-throughput TCR immunosequencing, statistical association of individual TCRs with disease status, and machine learning. A later analysis re-analyzed previously published TCR beta repertoires from approximately 700 donors and added high-resolution HLA genotyping to study TCR occurrence patterns. In the later analysis, no new phenotypic data were used to find candidate immune exposures; instead, reliance was placed on TCR beta sequences and their occurrence across donors. In an earlier analysis of around 540 of the donors, high-throughput TCR beta sequencing was used to judge whether each TCR beta V gene segment behaved as functional or pseudogenic. Donor age, sex, ethnicity and CMV serostatus were collected together with the repertoire data. In a later genetic analysis, genome-wide SNP genotypes for about three fifths of the roughly 670 donors were used, and that subset was treated as a discovery cohort. Every discovery cohort repertoire had been produced on one sequencing platform. Both class I and class II loci were covered by HLA typing, at four-digit resolution. Typing coverage differed by locus: A, B, C, DRB1 and DQB1 were typed in about 620-640 donors, DQA1 in approximately 520, DPA1 in approximately 600, and DPB1 in 472. Roughly five DR-DQ haplotypes were handled as single units for association and clustering because linkage in the cohort was strong. Among about 360 genotyped donors of the cohort, an average of approximately 240,000 unique TCR beta nucleotide sequences were sequenced per donor, roughly 20% of them non-productive. General conclusions and limits of the study: In a later analysis, several top co-occurrence clusters were reported to appear linked to parvovirus B19, influenza, CMV and Epstein-Barr virus. A later analysis found that most CMV-associated TCR beta chains appeared HLA-restricted, with HLA associations seemingly driven largely by CMV exposure. Over 15 rarely observed V segments, including chromosome 9 orphons, were excluded from the earlier analysis of several hundred of the donors because counts were too low. In both the original and validation cohorts, the classifier was reported to diagnose cytomegalovirus status with high specificity and sensitivity. The sequencing pipeline was judged likely to have produced a cluster of highly shared sequence variants as a technical artifact. According to a later analysis, TCR association rates differed among HLA loci, with DRB1 alleles showing the most associated TCRs and HLA-C alleles showing the fewest. A few of the identified cytomegalovirus-associated TCR beta chains were confirmed in vitro to be specific for cytomegalovirus antigens. In a later genetic analysis, fewer N-insertions in productive TCRs were reported among donors in an Asian-associated ancestry cluster than the 666-donor mean. CMV serostatus was the only immune exposure information available for the cohort. A further reported finding was that TCR beta sequences accurately predicted the HLA-A and HLA-B alleles for most subjects in the first cohort. A later analysis associated about 17,000 TCR beta sequences with specific HLA alleles at a false discovery rate of 0.05. Correlated functional status among segregating V segments might be attributable to linkage disequilibrium, but an unknown experimental factor could not be ruled out. While some public TCRs were present in many individuals, most TCR sequences turned up only very rarely across donors. According to the authors, the approach could potentially be generalized to other disease states and immunological phenotypes. In an earlier analysis of around 600 of the donors, most TCR beta V segments appeared in productive rearrangements about 87% or about 30% of the time, broadly matching IMGT annotations. Because the 87-base-pair reads could not distinguish some IMGT-functional V segments, including TRBV6-2 and TRBV6-3, those segments were excluded. A later genetic analysis associated a missense DCLRE1C variant with V-gene and J-gene trimming of TCR beta chains, and an independent cohort replicated the association. The study listed approximately 160 TCR beta chains as associated with cytomegalovirus. Because HLA typing was unavailable for some donors at each locus, only the typed subset was used in association tests. In this cohort, only TCR beta chains were sequenced, and detectable features were limited by the absence of alpha or paired-chain data. A later analysis found that HLA-associated TCR beta chains were more clonally expanded and had lower generation probabilities than equally common non-associated chains. The presence/absence analyses assumed that sequencing depth was roughly uniform across donors, and that assumption may not be true. Assigning TCR associations to individual alleles was difficult when HLA alleles, especially DR and DQ, strongly co-occurred.

The cohort was made up of 666 healthy bone marrow donors. At the time of sampling, all cohort members were nominally healthy, though unrecorded immune exposures were likely present. The donor tested CMV seronegative, placing the donor among the 352 seronegative members of the cohort. Every donor gave a peripheral blood sample, and the peripheral blood mononuclear cells from that sample were used for TCR beta sequencing. The Qiagen DNeasy Blood Extraction Kit was used to extract genomic DNA from the blood cell samples. As to this clone: It lacks a known antigen. The record has no base qualities; no much larger clone is one base away.

Library construction relied on the immunoSEQ multiplex PCR assay. A mixture of 60 forward primers for TCR Vbeta segments and 13 reverse primers for TCR Jbeta segments was used in the multiplex PCR. Amplification of the CDR3 region of rearranged TCR beta genes was performed with a multiplex PCR assay on genomic DNA. Amplified TCR beta libraries were sequenced as 87-base-pair reads on the Illumina HiSeq System. The authors processed their data as follows. A later analysis tallied around 82 million unique TCR beta chains across the 600 to 700 repertoires, and 10 million to 11 million of those chains were shared by two or more donors. To remove PCR and sequencing errors, raw reads were error-corrected and collapsed into unique sequences using a nearest-neighbor algorithm that merged closely related sequences. Alignment of CDR3 sequences to IMGT reference sequences was used to assign V, D and J gene segments. Each retained sequence needed at least a six-nucleotide match to both a V gene segment and a J gene segment. Rearrangements were called productive when the CDR3 lacked stop codons and stayed in frame with V and J; all others were non-productive. Following IMGT convention, CDR3 was defined as the stretch from the second conserved V-encoded cysteine to the conserved J-encoded phenylalanine. In an earlier analysis of approximately 500 of the donors, sequences lacking an unambiguous match to a single V gene segment were excluded. In an earlier analysis of several hundred of the donors, a V segment was called functional when productive rearrangements were above 56.7%, and segregating when the standard deviation between donors exceeded 5%. A statistical classification framework was built for diagnosing cytomegalovirus status from the catalog of TCR beta chain sequences. In a later analysis, TCR nucleotide sequences were compared against IMGT/GENE-DB human TR gene sequences so that V and J genes could be assigned. A later analysis assigned CDR3 sequences and most-parsimonious VDJ recombination scenarios with the TCRdist pipeline. In a later analysis, every TCR beta chain was defined by the combination of its CDR3 amino acid sequence and its V-gene family, and reads without a unique V-gene family were dropped. To address suspected cross-contamination and a sequencing artifact, a later analysis removed 592 highly shared, low-generation-probability nucleotide sequences. For each public chain, a later analysis derived a clonal expansion index from normalized ranks of inferred template counts within each repertoire. In a later analysis, generation probabilities were computed with a VDJ recombination model fitted to out-of-frame rearrangements, and the resulting probabilities were checked against IGoR. In a later analysis, hypergeometric tests were used to score TCR-TCR, TCR-HLA and TCR-CMV co-occurrence, with a repertoire-size bias correction applied to TCR pairs. False discovery rates were estimated in a later analysis by permuting HLA or CMV assignments 20 times. In a later analysis, co-occurring TCRs were grouped with DBSCAN, and TCRdist sequence similarity was added when clustering was performed within HLA-allele-positive subsets. Repertoires with fewer than 30,000 or more than 120,000 public chains were left out of co-occurrence clustering, as were roughly five repertoires with anomalous nucleotide sharing. TCRdb obtained this table from immuneACCESS and retained in-frame rearrangements with V and J assigned. These tables miss some clones; where compared with another copy, unresolved V genes account for less than half of the shortfall, and the remainder is unexplained. V and J calls and clone size are copied from that table; D and trimming were computed from the DNA. This sample holds approximately 140,000 clones; roughly four fifths were observed only once. The ten largest clones represent about 1.7% of the sample.

The CDR3 measures 13 amino acids from cysteine to valine. Left in the record is the CDR3 DNA by itself, 39 bases read in frame from the first base. V is clipped by 2 bases and J by 4 bases, and the sequence between their germline boundaries is 9 bases long. In the germline V gene, CDR1 corresponds to MNHNS and CDR2 to SASEGT. This chain is built from TRBV6-1 and TRBJ2-7, with the D gene too uncertain to name. The sequenced sample was PBMCs. This clonotype originated in a woman in her 50s in good health and CMV-seronegative. The CDR3 sequence is CASSEQAEYEQYV. The DNA reads as follows: TGTGCCAGCAGTGAACAGGCAGAGTACGAGCAGTACGTC.